This TCR beta chain was retrieved from a study of shared clonotypes between healthy human individuals. About the study: Each donor's CD4 naive and CD4 memory cells filled three plates apiece, CD8 naive two, and CD8 memory one. Study results and limitations: Among donors, the sharing of clonotypes was expected to be influenced by sequencing depth. Memory subsets had estimated richness that was generally smaller than that of naive subsets.

Comment on this clone: Its antigen is not known.

Data came from immunoSEQ multiplex PCR; TCRdb stores just in-frame clones and leaves some out. The sample has over 1.4 million clones, approximately 96% seen once. The specimen was naive CD4+ T cells sorted from blood. Regarding subset: CD45RA+ positively selected. The TCR sequence derives from a man aged 25-40 years in good health.

Here the CDR3 reads CSVQRQGYGYTF. The CDR3 nucleotides read TGCAGCGTCCAAAGGCAGGGATACGGCTACACCTTC. The chain carries TRBV29-1 and TRBJ1-2; possibly TRBD1 for D (5 bases). The CDR3 covers 12 residues. The V gene's germline CDR1 is SQVTM and CDR2 ANQGSEA. V was cut by 6 bases and J by 8 bases, with 16 bases left in between.